This TCR beta chain was sequenced in a study of regulatory T cells in long-lasting Graves disease. Study as a whole: For a period under 3 months, newly diagnosed Graves' patients had taken antithyroid drugs.

Time point of the sample: newly diagnosed GD, antithyroid drugs for less than 3 months. From RNA extracted from PBMCs, the TCR library was made. The ends lost 3 bases at V and 3 bases at J; junction bases unmatched: 10. The CDR3 contains 16 residues. CDR1 and CDR2 (germline): SGHAT, FQNNGV. CDR3-region Arm-PCR and iRepertoire HTBI primers produced the TCR beta libraries. TCRdb re-analysed the multiplex PCR reads in MiXCR, keeping a single row per CDR3 protein. The data hold hundreds of thousands of distinct CDR3 sequences, with less than 15% observed a single time. This clonotype was counted at least ten times. These same records also appear under a second study, on T cells in Graves' hyperthyroidism and ophthalmopathy. This second report adds: Prediction of ophthalmopathy progression came a median approximately 6 months pre-onset.

This TCR was sampled from a man aged 25 to 45 with Graves disease. The chain combines TRBV11-2 with TRBJ2-5; TRBD2 matches at 7 bases. Sequencing was performed on peripheral blood mononuclear cells (PBMCs), taken at new diagnosis, from a patient treated with antithyroid drugs. CDR3 protein: CASSFAGAGPKETQYF. CDR3 nucleotides: TGTGCCAGCAGCTTCGCGGGAGCCGGTCCGAAAGAGACCCAGTACTTC.